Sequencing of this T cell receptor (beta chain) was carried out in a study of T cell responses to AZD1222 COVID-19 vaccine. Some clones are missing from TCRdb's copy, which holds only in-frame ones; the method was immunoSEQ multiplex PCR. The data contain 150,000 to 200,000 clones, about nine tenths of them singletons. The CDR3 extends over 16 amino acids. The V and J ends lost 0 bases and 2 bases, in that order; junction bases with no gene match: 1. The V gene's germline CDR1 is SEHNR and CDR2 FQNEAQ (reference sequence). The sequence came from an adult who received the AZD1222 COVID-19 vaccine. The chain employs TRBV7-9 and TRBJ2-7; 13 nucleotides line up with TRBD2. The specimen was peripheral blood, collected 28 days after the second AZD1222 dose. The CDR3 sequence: CASSLAGLAGTYEQYF. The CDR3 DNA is TGTGCCAGCAGCTTAGCGGGACTAGCGGGAACCTACGAGCAGTACTTC.